This TCR beta chain stems from a study of post-analysis software for immune sequencing data. As for the study in general: In terms of disease course, relapsing-remitting, secondary progressive and progressive-relapsing multiple sclerosis were included. Overall study findings and caveats: There were roughly five TRBV segments more frequent in patients than controls, and TRBV5-6, TRBV5-1 and TRBV20-1 were among them. Significantly lower normalized Chao1 diversity was seen in multiple sclerosis patients than in controls. Strong same-batch co-clustering of samples appeared with F measure clustering.

Trimming pared 2 bases from V and 3 bases from J, leaving 12 bases between. The V gene's germline CDR1 is SGDLS and CDR2 YYNGEE. This CDR3 region has 14 residues. cDNA libraries of TCR beta carried unique molecular identifiers. Once about 0.95 to 10 million T cells were used, some 500,000 cDNA molecules resulted. Each CDR3 protein is one row after TCRdb ran MiXCR on the PCR reads. Here the sample spans some 690,000 distinct CDR3 sequences, around 64% being singletons. Comments on this clonotype: The antigen is undetermined.

This TCR derives from a girl under 10 years old with multiple sclerosis. The sequenced material came from blood. The V and J genes are TRBV9 and TRBJ2-7; D remains unclear. This chain's CDR3 is CASSVETDHYEQYF. DNA for the CDR3: TGTGCCAGCAGCGTGGAGACGGACCACTACGAGCAGTACTTC.